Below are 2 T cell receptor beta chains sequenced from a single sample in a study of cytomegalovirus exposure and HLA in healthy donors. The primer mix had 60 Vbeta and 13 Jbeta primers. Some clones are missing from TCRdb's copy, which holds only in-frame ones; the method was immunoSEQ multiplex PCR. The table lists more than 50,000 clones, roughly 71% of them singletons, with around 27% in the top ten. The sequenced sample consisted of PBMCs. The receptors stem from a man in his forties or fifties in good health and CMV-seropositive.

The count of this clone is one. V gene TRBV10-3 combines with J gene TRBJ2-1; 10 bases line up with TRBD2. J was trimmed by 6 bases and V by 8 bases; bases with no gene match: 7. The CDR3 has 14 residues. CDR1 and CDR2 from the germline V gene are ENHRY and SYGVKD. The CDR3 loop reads CAIASGGASNEQFF. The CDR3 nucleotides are TGTGCCATCGCGAGCGGGGGGGCGAGCAATGAGCAGTTCTTC.

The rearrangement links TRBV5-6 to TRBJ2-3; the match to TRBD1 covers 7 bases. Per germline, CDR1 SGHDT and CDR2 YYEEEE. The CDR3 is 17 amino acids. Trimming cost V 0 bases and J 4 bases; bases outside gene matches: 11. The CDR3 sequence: CASSLDRGIFQADTQYF. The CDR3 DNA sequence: TGTGCCAGCAGCTTGGACAGGGGAATATTTCAGGCAGATACGCAGTATTTT. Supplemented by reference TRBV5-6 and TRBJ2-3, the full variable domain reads DAGVTQSPTHLIKTRGQQVTLRCSPKSGHDTVSWYQQALGQGPQFIFQYYEEEERQRGNFPDRFSGHQFPNYSSELNVNALLLGDSALYLCASSLDRGIFQADTQYFGPGTRLTVL.